A selection of T cell receptor beta chains follows, all from one sample in a study of blood T cell repertoires in COVID-19. Assay used: immunoSEQ multiplex PCR; TCRdb lists only in-frame clones, some missing. The table lists some 250,000 clones, 88% of them singletons. Sequencing used peripheral blood. These TCRs come from a woman aged 25 to 45 with acute or convalescent COVID-19. Both conserved end residues are part of each CDR3. The D gene is left open where the match is weak. A row's size may be missing; if present it is once, few, many or a size class.

TRBD1	.	TRBV10-3	TRBJ1-1	CAISELTGETEAFF	TGTGCCATCAGTGAGTTGACAGGGGAAACTGAAGCTTTCTTT
.	.	TRBV6-5	TRBJ1-6	CASRKDRYNSPLHF	TGTGCCAGCAGGAAAGACAGATATAATTCACCCCTCCACTTT
TRBD1	.	TRBV3-1/TRBV3-2	TRBJ2-7	CASSQPGQGKSEQYF	TGTGCCAGCAGCCAACCTGGACAGGGGAAGAGCGAGCAGTACTTC
TRBD2	.	TRBV27	TRBJ2-1	CASSYDSGRVYNEQFF	TGTGCCAGCAGCTACGATAGCGGGAGAGTCTACAATGAGCAGTTCTTC
TRBD1	once	TRBV7-3	TRBJ1-1	CASSLSGTGLVTEAFF	TGTGCCAGCAGCTTAAGTGGGACAGGGTTGGTCACTGAAGCTTTCTTT
.	.	TRBV20-1	TRBJ2-7	CSASRVVAGVGESPYEQYF	TGCAGTGCTAGTAGAGTCGTGGCAGGGGTAGGAGAGTCTCCCTACGAGCAGTACTTC
.	.	TRBV21-1	TRBJ1-1	CASSTIDRNTEAFF	TGTGCCAGCAGCACGATTGACAGGAACACTGAAGCTTTCTTT
TRBD2	.	TRBV7-2	TRBJ2-1	CASSFLAGVPYNEQFF	TGTGCCAGCAGCTTCTTAGCGGGAGTACCCTACAATGAGCAGTTCTTC
TRBD1	few	TRBV7-7	TRBJ2-3	CASSQGQFTDTQYF	TGTGCTAGCAGCCAGGGACAGTTCACAGATACGCAGTATTTT
TRBD2	once	TRBV11-2	TRBJ2-5	CASSLGPGSGTETQYF	TGTGCCAGCAGCTTAGGTCCGGGCAGCGGGACTGAGACCCAGTACTTC
.	.	TRBV5-4	TRBJ2-2	CALSGELGGELFF	TGTGCCCTGTCGGGGGAATTAGGCGGGGAGCTGTTTTTT